Included here is one TCR beta chain sequence, with context. Its antigen specificity is not known. No base quality values were provided; no much bigger clone lies one nucleotide off. Receptor amplification or capture employed RT-PCR. Sequencing was performed on an Illumina HiSeq 2500. Using fastp at Q25 and MiXCR, TCRdb reprocessed the public reads and kept productive beta chains. Every entry covers one CDR3 protein and lists the most common genes and DNA from its rows. A total of approximately 570,000 distinct CDR3 sequences appear in this sample, approximately 7.6% of them only once. 13% of the sample is taken by the ten largest. The sample is drawn from a study of response to subunit inactivated influenza vaccine (dated by TCRdb to 2016 to 2018). For context, the study as a whole: Deep quantitative profiling of the T cell receptor repertoire was used in the study to follow responses to a trivalent subunit inactivated influenza vaccine.

The CDR3 holds 15 amino acids from the cysteine to the phenylalanine. Solely the CDR3 DNA is kept, with 45 bases framed from the first base. V loses 1 base of germline sequence and J loses 3 bases, and the interval between the two ends is 13 bases. CDR1 SGHAT and CDR2 FQNNGV were looked up in the germline V gene. Overall results and qualifications from the work: The authors proposed that each seasonal influenza vaccination may bring in only a limited number of new T cells.

The source was PBMCs from blood, collected less than 30 months after vaccination. The receptor comes from a man in his fifties or sixties who received an inactivated influenza vaccine. Donor details come from another sample of the same person, matched by shared clones. Rearrangement joined TRBV11-2 to TRBJ2-7; the D region possibly corresponds to TRBD2 (5 bases align). The CDR3 in this case is CASSLGLSQDYEQYF. The bases are TGTGCCAGCAGCTTAGGACTATCGCAGGACTACGAGCAGTACTTC.